These T cell receptor beta chains were read from a single sample in a study of T cell repertoires in cytomegalovirus infection. Via MiXCR, TCRdb re-called the reads, giving one row per CDR3 protein. The sample consists of around 900,000 distinct CDR3 sequences, about 33% of them appearing once. The antigens of these receptors remain unknown. Here the sequenced sample was cultured CD8+ T cells from PBMCs, taken from culture after CMV antigen stimulation. Source of these receptors: a human donor in good health (CMV status not recorded). Some clones in this sample may be carry-over from other donors' samples. Both conserved end residues are part of each CDR3. D genes are given only for firm matches. A clone size is listed for some rows: how often the clone was seen (once, few, many), or a class if it is expanded.

>few|TRBJ1-5|NA|TRBV7-9
TGTGCCAGCAGCTTAGAAGGGCAGCCAAATCAGCCCCAGCATTTT
CASSLEGQPNQPQHF
>few|TRBJ2-2|NA|TRBV4-3
TGCGCCAGCAGCCCTGCCGGGACACACACCGGGGAGCTGTTTTTT
CASSPAGTHTGELFF
>many|TRBJ2-2|NA|TRBV7-6
TGTGCCAGCAGCTTATCCGGAGGACGACTCGGAACCGGGGAGCTGTTTTTT
CASSLSGGRLGTGELFF
>few|TRBJ2-3|TRBD1|TRBV2
TGTGCCAGCAGTGAAGGCAATAGGGACAGGTTCTCCACAGATACGCAGTATTTT
CASSEGNRDRFSTDTQYF
>many|TRBJ1-1|NA|TRBV11-3
TGTGCCAGCAGCCCAGGCAGAAACACTGAAGCTTTCTTT
CASSPGRNTEAFF
>NA|TRBJ2-3|TRBD1|TRBV2
TGTGCCAGCAGTGAAGTGGACTCCGGGACAGAATTTTATTACACAGATACGCAGTATTTT
CASSEVDSGTEFYYTDTQYF
>few|TRBJ1-1|NA|TRBV7-6
TGTGCCAGCAGCTCCGAGGATGAACAGGTAGAAGCTTTCTTT
CASSSEDEQVEAFF
>few|TRBJ2-1|TRBD2|TRBV28
TGTGCCAGCAGTTTTAGGTCTAGCGGGGGATTGGGTGAGCAGTTCTTC
CASSFRSSGGLGEQFF
>few|TRBJ1-1|NA|TRBV6-5
TGTGCCAGCAGTTACTCGTGGAGGGGCGACACTGAAGCTTTCTTT
CASSYSWRGDTEAFF
>NA|TRBJ2-7|TRBD1|TRBV2
TGTGCCAGCGTAGGGGACAGGGAGGGCGAGCAGTACTTC
CASVGDREGEQYF
>many|TRBJ2-2|NA|TRBV12-3/TRBV12-4
TGTGCCAGCAGCTCGACAGGATCCGGGGAGCTGTTTTTT
CASSSTGSGELFF
>NA|TRBJ2-7|TRBD1|TRBV5-4
TGTGCCAGCAGCCTCGGGACAGGGGTTGCCCACGAGCAGTACTTC
CASSLGTGVAHEQYF
>few|TRBJ2-3|NA|TRBV2
TGTGCCAGCAGTGAAGCCCTTCTCCCCGAAGCACGGGATCTATTCGCTAGCACAGATACGCAGTATTTT
CASSEALLPEARDLFASTDTQYF
>NA|TRBJ2-1|NA|TRBV5-1
TGCGCCAGCAGCTCTGTCCTTTACAATGAGCAGTTCTTC
CASSSVLYNEQFF
>once|TRBJ1-5|NA|TRBV12-3/TRBV12-4
TGTGCCAGCAGTTTCTGGGGCAGGGGAAGTTGGCCCCAGCATTTT
CASSFWGRGSWPQHF
>few|TRBJ1-2|NA|TRBV6-5
TGTGCCAGCAGTTACTCCCCGGCCTCCGTAGGCTACACCTTC
CASSYSPASVGYTF
>NA|TRBJ2-1|TRBD2|TRBV11-2
TGTGCCAGCAGCCTTTGGACTAGCGGGGAATACAATGAGCAGTTCTTC
CASSLWTSGEYNEQFF